A selection of T cell receptor beta chains follows, all from one sample in a study of monozygotic twins with inflammatory bowel disease. TCRdb re-called the 5' RACE reads; every CDR3 protein appears as one record, without DNA. The sample totals around 400,000 distinct CDR3 sequences. The sequencing sample was made of blood. The receptors here all came from a human donor with ulcerative colitis or Crohn's disease, or a healthy co-twin of an affected twin (not recorded which). Both conserved end residues are part of each CDR3.

V gene: TRBV5-1; CDR3 length: 15; J gene: TRBJ2-3; CDR3 protein: CASSFRGTSADTQYF
V gene: TRBV3-1; CDR3 length: 14; J gene: TRBJ1-1; CDR3 protein: CASSPRPDGSEAFF
V gene: TRBV27; CDR3 length: 13; J gene: TRBJ1-5; CDR3 protein: CASRVGVNQPQHF
V gene: TRBV19; CDR3 length: 12; J gene: TRBJ2-5; CDR3 protein: CASSIERETQYF
V gene: TRBV7-8; CDR3 length: 14; J gene: TRBJ1-5; CDR3 protein: CASSLGDRLRPQHF
V gene: TRBV3-1; CDR3 length: 15; J gene: TRBJ2-1; CDR3 protein: CASSQGAVAYNEQFF
V gene: TRBV7-2; CDR3 length: 15; J gene: TRBJ2-1; CDR3 protein: CASSFYGRGRNEQFF
V gene: TRBV7-2; CDR3 length: 13; J gene: TRBJ2-1; CDR3 protein: CASSLGQSGEQFF
V gene: TRBV5-1; CDR3 length: 12; J gene: TRBJ2-1; CDR3 protein: CASSLVETEQFF
V gene: TRBV30; CDR3 length: 15; J gene: TRBJ1-6; CDR3 protein: CAWSVGGRGNSPLHF
V gene: TRBV10-3; CDR3 length: 14; J gene: TRBJ2-3; CDR3 protein: CAIRGDLATDTQYF
V gene: TRBV12-3/TRBV12-4; CDR3 length: 14; J gene: TRBJ1-1; CDR3 protein: CASRETRKNTEAFF
V gene: TRBV25-1; CDR3 length: 14; J gene: TRBJ1-4; CDR3 protein: CASRASRVGEKLFF
V gene: TRBV15; CDR3 length: 16; J gene: TRBJ2-3; CDR3 protein: CATSTAGLAGVDTQYF
V gene: TRBV6-5; CDR3 length: 18; J gene: TRBJ2-5; CDR3 protein: CASSYSRYRVERVETQYF
V gene: TRBV9; CDR3 length: 15; J gene: TRBJ2-5; CDR3 protein: CASSDDRGWIETQYF
V gene: TRBV5-1; CDR3 length: 14; J gene: TRBJ1-3; CDR3 protein: CASSFTGPGNTIYF
V gene: TRBV9; CDR3 length: 15; J gene: TRBJ2-3; CDR3 protein: CASSVFVESTDTQYF
V gene: TRBV5-1; CDR3 length: 12; J gene: TRBJ2-7; CDR3 protein: CASSLTGDEQYF
V gene: TRBV2; CDR3 length: 14; J gene: TRBJ2-5; CDR3 protein: CASSVEVAKETQYF
V gene: TRBV6-2/TRBV6-3; CDR3 length: 17; J gene: TRBJ2-7; CDR3 protein: CASSYYSQGQRGYEQYF
V gene: TRBV5-1; CDR3 length: 15; J gene: TRBJ2-3; CDR3 protein: CASSRLAGVLDTQYF
V gene: TRBV7-2; CDR3 length: 14; J gene: TRBJ2-7; CDR3 protein: CASSFQGTSYEQYF
V gene: TRBV28; CDR3 length: 12; J gene: TRBJ2-1; CDR3 protein: CASRTGGYGQFF
V gene: TRBV9; CDR3 length: 14; J gene: TRBJ1-1; CDR3 protein: CASSVAPVNTEAFF
V gene: TRBV9; CDR3 length: 16; J gene: TRBJ2-1; CDR3 protein: CASSAWDSSSYNEQFF